These T cell receptor beta chains were read from a single sample in a study of PD-L1 blockade in urothelial cancer. Method: immunoSEQ multiplex PCR; TCRdb's copy keeps in-frame clones and lacks some. The repertoire consists of tens of thousands of clones, with 90% occurring once and the leading ten covering around 1.5%. The sample here was PBMCs, taken around atezolizumab (anti-PD-L1) treatment. These receptors were taken from a man aged 55-75 years with urothelial cancer. Each CDR3 is given with its conserved first and last residue. D genes are given only for firm matches. Only some rows state a clone size, as once, few, many or a class for expanded clones.

d_gene | j_gene | v_gene | abundance | CDR3aa | CDR3nt
. | TRBJ2-2 | TRBV15 | few | CATSRDTGELFF | TGTGCCACCAGCCGGGACACCGGGGAGCTGTTTTTT
TRBD2 | TRBJ2-1 | TRBV6-1 | . | CASSEARIAGFF | TGTGCCAGCAGTGAAGCGCGAATAGCGGGGTTCTTC
. | TRBJ2-1 | TRBV5-1 | . | CASSAGGANEQFF | TGCGCCAGCAGCGCCGGAGGTGCGAATGAGCAGTTCTTC
TRBD1 | TRBJ2-1 | TRBV7-2 | . | CASSPRTGMTDEQFF | TGTGCCAGCAGCCCCCGGACAGGGATGACGGATGAGCAGTTCTTC
TRBD2 | TRBJ2-3 | TRBV7-2 | . | CASSFGGIDTQYF | TGTGCCAGCAGCTTCGGGGGGATAGATACGCAGTATTTT
TRBD1 | TRBJ1-3 | TRBV20-1 | . | CSAETGQAIYF | TGCAGTGCTGAGACAGGGCAAGCCATATATTTT
TRBD1 | TRBJ1-3 | TRBV5-5 | . | CASSPGQAGSGNTIYF | TGTGCCAGCAGCCCGGGACAGGCCGGTTCGGGGAACACCATATATTTT
. | TRBJ2-5 | TRBV4-2 | . | CASSQAGGRAETQYF | TGTGCCAGCAGCCAAGCGGGCGGCAGGGCGGAGACCCAGTACTTC
. | TRBJ2-3 | TRBV28 | . | CASSSGAIGGYTQYF | TGTGCCAGCAGTTCTGGGGCTATTGGTGGATATACGCAGTATTTT
. | TRBJ1-2 | TRBV5-6 | once | CASSFRAGDGYTF | TGTGCCAGCAGCTTTCGCGCAGGGGATGGCTACACCTTC
. | TRBJ2-1 | TRBV11-2 | . | CASSSARGGDPNEQFF | TGTGCCAGCAGCTCAGCACGGGGCGGGGACCCCAATGAGCAGTTCTTC
TRBD2 | TRBJ2-3 | TRBV19 | . | CASSIDLLAGSTDTQYF | TGTGCCAGTAGTATAGATCTACTAGCGGGGAGCACAGATACGCAGTATTTT
. | TRBJ1-5 | TRBV10-3 | . | CAISESTPGVGPQHF | TGTGCCATCAGTGAGTCGACTCCAGGGGTGGGGCCCCAGCATTTT
. | TRBJ2-1 | TRBV15 | few | CATSRGGSYNEQFF | TGTGCCACCAGCAGGGGGGGCTCCTACAATGAGCAGTTCTTC
TRBD1 | TRBJ1-1 | TRBV7-3 | . | CASSPTGQGSEAFF | TGTGCCAGCAGCCCGACGGGACAGGGGTCTGAAGCTTTCTTT
TRBD2 | TRBJ2-3 | TRBV5-1 | . | CASSFSGGEDTQYF | TGCGCCAGCAGCTTCAGCGGGGGGGAGGATACGCAGTATTTT
. | TRBJ1-1 | TRBV7-9 | . | CASSSNGQGSMNTEAFF | TGTGCCAGCAGCTCTAATGGGCAGGGGTCTATGAACACTGAAGCTTTCTTT
. | TRBJ2-1 | TRBV4-2 | . | CASSQEERGRAENEQFF | TGTGCCAGCAGCCAAGAAGAACGGGGTCGGGCGGAGAATGAGCAGTTCTTC
TRBD1 | TRBJ1-2 | TRBV19 | few | CASSTKDRLYYGYTF | TGTGCCAGTAGTACCAAGGACAGGCTTTACTATGGCTACACCTTC
TRBD1 | TRBJ2-2 | TRBV9 | . | CASSAQGAINTGELFF | TGTGCCAGCAGCGCACAGGGGGCGATTAACACCGGGGAGCTGTTTTTT
TRBD1 | TRBJ2-7 | TRBV7-2 | . | CASSFSSGTGVSYEQYF | TGTGCCAGCAGCTTTTCTTCCGGGACAGGGGTCTCCTACGAGCAGTACTTC
TRBD2 | TRBJ2-7 | TRBV5-4 | . | CASSLPGLASYEQYF | TGTGCCAGCAGCTTGCCGGGACTAGCCTCCTACGAGCAGTACTTC
TRBD1 | TRBJ2-3 | TRBV5-1 | . | CASSRDRGDTQYF | TGCGCCAGCAGTCGGGACAGGGGGGATACGCAGTATTTT
TRBD2 | TRBJ2-2 | TRBV5-4 | . | CASSSGGRGLNTGELFF | TGTGCCAGCAGCTCGGGGGGGCGGGGGCTGAACACCGGGGAGCTGTTTTTT
TRBD1 | TRBJ2-7 | TRBV5-4 | . | CASSLAWDREKEYF | TGTGCCAGCAGCTTGGCCTGGGACAGGGAAAAGGAGTACTTC
. | TRBJ2-7 | TRBV4-3 | . | CASSQDPWSDEQYF | TGCGCCAGCAGCCAAGACCCGTGGAGCGACGAGCAGTACTTC
. | TRBJ2-7 | TRBV19 | . | CASSNQGGYEQYF | TGTGCCAGTAGTAATCAGGGGGGCTACGAGCAGTACTTC
. | TRBJ1-5 | TRBV6-5 | . | CASSDRTSNQPQHF | TGTGCCAGCAGTGACAGGACAAGCAATCAGCCCCAGCATTTT
. | TRBJ2-7 | TRBV11-1 | once | CASSHSYEQYF | TGTGCCAGCAGCCACTCCTACGAGCAGTACTTC
. | TRBJ1-5 | TRBV5-4 | . | CASSFPGQPQHF | TGTGCCAGCAGCTTTCCGGGGCAGCCCCAGCATTTT
TRBD2 | TRBJ2-7 | TRBV7-9 | . | CASSIGGGQYF | TGTGCCAGCAGCATTGGGGGGGGGCAGTACTTC
. | TRBJ1-2 | TRBV2 | once | CASRAGSSTGYGYTF | TGTGCCAGCAGGGCCGGGAGCAGTACCGGTTATGGCTACACCTTC
TRBD2 | TRBJ2-7 | TRBV29-1 | . | CSVDPTGGSYEQYF | TGCAGCGTTGACCCGACGGGGGGATCCTACGAGCAGTACTTC
. | TRBJ2-3 | TRBV28 | . | CASSRDRFSTDTQYF | TGTGCCAGCAGCCGTGACAGGTTTAGCACAGATACGCAGTATTTT
TRBD1 | TRBJ2-7 | TRBV6-6 | once | CASSTRQGPYEQYF | TGTGCCAGCAGCACCCGACAGGGGCCCTACGAGCAGTACTTC
TRBD2 | TRBJ2-3 | TRBV7-2 | . | CASSSLAGGTDTQYF | TGTGCCAGCAGCTCACTAGCGGGGGGGACAGATACGCAGTATTTT